The entry that follows covers one T cell receptor beta chain sequence. Its cognate antigen has yet to be identified. No much larger clone exists at a distance of one base, and base qualities are not known. These data originate in a study of cytomegalovirus exposure and HLA in healthy donors (dated by TCRdb to the late 2010s). Study-level background: An earlier analysis of some 620 of the donors reported around 280 Gb of sequence data and 117 million unique TCR beta sequences obtained from about 200 million T cells. The study was designed to test whether signatures of past pathogen exposure could be identified by cataloging public T cell receptors. HLA typing included class I and class II loci at four-digit resolution. Using immunosequencing, the study profiled T cell repertoires from about 610 subjects and related those repertoires to cytomegalovirus serostatus. The genetic ancestry cluster associated with self-reported Caucasian donors included over 65% of the roughly 400 genotyped donors. The study combined high-throughput TCR immunosequencing, statistical association of individual TCRs with disease status, and machine learning to predict cytomegalovirus infection status. Typing coverage varied by locus: roughly 629-630 donors for A, B, C, DRB1 and DQB1; some 520 for DQA1; nearly 610 for DPA1; 400 to 480 for DPB1. In addition to the first cohort of 650 to 750 subjects, a separate validation cohort of 100 to 150 different subjects was used. Every discovery cohort repertoire had been produced on one sequencing platform. A handful of DR-DQ haplotypes were handled as single units for association and clustering because linkage in the cohort was strong. Among a few hundred genotyped donors of the cohort, an average of approximately 240,000 unique TCR beta nucleotide sequences were sequenced per donor, 15% to 20% of them non-productive. About 300 gigabases of sequencing data and 80 million or so unique TCR sequences were included in an early release covering 550 to 800 HLA-typed donors. Alongside the repertoire data, information on donor age, sex, ethnicity and CMV serostatus was compiled. A later genetic analysis used genome-wide SNP genotypes for about 65% of the roughly 670 donors, treating that subset as a discovery cohort. To study patterns of TCR occurrence, a later analysis re-analyzed previously published TCR beta repertoires from 500 to 850 donors and added high-resolution HLA genotyping. To decide whether each TCR beta V gene segment behaved as functional or pseudogenic, an earlier analysis of nearly 600 of the donors relied on high-throughput TCR beta sequencing. Rather than using new phenotypic data, the later analysis identified candidate immune exposures from TCR beta sequences and from how often those sequences occurred across donors.

Reading the germline V gene (reference sequence) gives CDR1 MNHEY and CDR2 SMNVEV. From its cysteine to its phenylalanine, the CDR3 spans 14 amino acids. Only CDR3 DNA remains: 42 bases, in frame from the first base. The germline V and J ends show losses of 8 bases and 10 bases respectively, and no gene match explains 11 bases of the junction. Library generation was performed with the immunoSEQ multiplex PCR assay. For the multiplex PCR, a mixture combining 60 forward primers for TCR Vbeta segments and 13 reverse primers for TCR Jbeta segments was used. A multiplex PCR assay on genomic DNA amplified the CDR3 region of rearranged TCR beta genes. Amplified TCR beta libraries were sequenced as 87-base-pair reads on the Illumina HiSeq System. The authors processed their data as follows. A later analysis tallied around 87 million unique TCR beta chains across the 666 repertoires, and about 10 million of those chains were shared by two or more donors. Raw reads were error-corrected and collapsed into unique sequences by a nearest-neighbor algorithm in which closely related sequences were merged to remove PCR and sequencing errors. To assign V, D and J gene segments, CDR3 sequences were aligned to IMGT reference sequences. Each retained sequence needed at least a six-nucleotide match to both a V gene segment and a J gene segment. A rearrangement was called productive if the CDR3 had no stop codons and remained in frame with V and J, and every other rearrangement was called non-productive. CDR3 was defined according to IMGT convention as the region running from the second conserved V-encoded cysteine to the conserved J-encoded phenylalanine. In an earlier analysis of around 600 of the donors, sequences lacking an unambiguous match to a single V gene segment were excluded. In an earlier analysis of a few hundred of the donors, a V segment was called functional when productive rearrangements were above 56.7%, and segregating when the standard deviation between donors exceeded 5%. A statistical classification framework was built for diagnosing cytomegalovirus status from the catalog of TCR beta chain sequences. A later analysis assigned V and J genes by comparing TCR nucleotide sequences with IMGT/GENE-DB human TR gene sequences. The TCRdist pipeline was used in a later analysis to assign CDR3 sequences and most-parsimonious VDJ recombination scenarios. In a later analysis, every TCR beta chain was defined by the combination of its CDR3 amino acid sequence and its V-gene family, and reads without a unique V-gene family were dropped. As a way to deal with suspected cross-contamination and a sequencing artifact, a later analysis dropped 450 to 600 nucleotide sequences that were highly shared and had low generation probability. In a later analysis, a clonal expansion index for each public chain was calculated from normalized within-repertoire ranks of inferred template counts. Generation probabilities in a later analysis came from a VDJ recombination model fitted to out-of-frame rearrangements, and those results were checked against IGoR. Hypergeometric tests were used in a later analysis to score TCR-TCR, TCR-HLA and TCR-CMV co-occurrence, with a repertoire-size bias correction applied to the TCR pairs. A later analysis estimated false discovery rates by permuting HLA or CMV assignments 20 times. In a later analysis, co-occurring TCRs were grouped with DBSCAN, and TCRdist sequence similarity was added when clustering was performed within HLA-allele-positive subsets. Repertoires with fewer than 30,000 or more than 120,000 public chains were left out of co-occurrence clustering, as were about five repertoires with anomalous nucleotide sharing. TCRdb stores this immuneACCESS table with in-frame sequences only. Part of the clones is absent; in the studies checked, under half of the shortfall reflects unresolved V genes, and no reason is known for the rest. V and J calls plus clone size are reproduced from that table; the DNA served to infer D and trimming. In this sample the table shows 60,000 to 75,000 clones, 72% of which occur a single time. The leading ten clones occupy about 12% of the sample.

Findings and caveats that apply to the study as a whole: A further reported finding was that TCR beta sequences accurately predicted the HLA-A and HLA-B alleles for most subjects in the first cohort. In an earlier analysis of 587 of the donors, most TCR beta V segments appeared in productive rearrangements about 90% or about 30% of the time, broadly matching IMGT annotations. The 87-base-pair reads could not distinguish some IMGT-functional V segments, including TRBV6-2 and TRBV6-3, so those segments were excluded. Most TCR sequences were observed very rarely across donors, whereas some public TCRs were present in many individuals. V-gene and J-gene trimming of TCR beta chains was associated with a missense DCLRE1C variant in a later genetic analysis, and the association was replicated in an independent cohort. A cluster of highly shared sequence variants was judged likely to be a technical artifact of the sequencing pipeline. It was suggested by the authors that the approach could potentially be generalized to other disease states and immunological phenotypes. In vitro tests confirmed that a few of the cytomegalovirus-associated TCR beta chains recognize cytomegalovirus antigens. Linkage disequilibrium might explain the correlated functional status among segregating V segments, but an unknown experimental factor could not be excluded. Compared with the approximately 710-donor mean, donors in an Asian-associated ancestry cluster had fewer N-insertions in productive TCRs, according to a later genetic analysis. The study listed 170 or so TCR beta chains as associated with cytomegalovirus. The only immune exposure information available for the cohort was CMV serostatus. In a later analysis, the rate of TCR association differed among HLA loci, with DRB1 alleles having the most associated TCRs and HLA-C alleles having the fewest. Compared with equally common non-associated chains, HLA-associated TCR beta chains in a later analysis were more clonally expanded and had lower generation probabilities. Most CMV-associated TCR beta chains appeared to be HLA-restricted in a later analysis, and the HLA associations seemed to be driven largely by CMV exposure. In a later analysis, about 16,000 TCR beta sequences were associated with specific HLA alleles at a false discovery rate of 0.05. According to a later analysis, parvovirus B19, influenza, CMV and Epstein-Barr virus appeared linked to several top co-occurrence clusters. Strong co-occurrence of HLA alleles, especially DR and DQ, made assigning TCR associations to individual alleles difficult. HLA typing was unavailable for some donors at each locus, so association tests used only the typed subset. Cytomegalovirus status was reported to be diagnosed by the classifier with high specificity and sensitivity in both the original and validation cohorts. Only TCR beta chains were sequenced in this cohort, and the absence of alpha or paired-chain data limited detectable features. Because counts were too low, some 16 rarely observed V segments, including chromosome 9 orphons, were excluded from the earlier analysis of 587 of the donors. Presence/absence analyses assumed roughly uniform sequencing depth across donors, an assumption that may not hold.

In total, more than 500 healthy bone marrow donors made up the cohort. Cohort members were all nominally healthy when sampled, although unrecorded immune exposures were likely present. The donor tested CMV seropositive, placing the donor among the 289 seropositive members of the cohort. A peripheral blood sample was provided by each donor, and peripheral blood mononuclear cells were used for TCR beta sequencing. The Qiagen DNeasy Blood Extraction Kit was used to extract genomic DNA from the blood cell samples. The source material was PBMCs. The chain is encoded by TRBV27 joined to TRBJ2-1, and TRBD2 matches 10 of the central bases. This sequence was found in a woman in her forties in good health and CMV-seropositive. The CDR3 protein sequence reads: CASERVAGGKEQFF. The DNA sequence is given as TGTGCCAGCGAGAGGGTAGCGGGGGGAAAGGAGCAGTTCTTC.